This T cell receptor (beta chain) was sequenced during a study of beta chain features in type 1 diabetes. Germline CDR1 and CDR2: MDHEN and SYDVKM. CDR3 length: 14 residues. Trimming took 2 bases from V and 0 from J, leaving 6 bases between them. Sequenced material consisted of expressed TCRB transcripts (all of the isolated RNA was reverse transcribed). Profiling relied on immunoSEQ multiplex PCR, and the TCRdb table lists in-frame clones only, not all of them. This table has some 220,000 clones, approximately 11% appearing once. This clone was recorded a few times. Sequencing was carried out using central memory CD4+ T cells from blood. The rearrangement links TRBV28 to TRBJ2-3; no clear D gene. This receptor was identified in a man between 18 and 29 years old in good health. CDR3 loop: CASSLDASTDTQYF. CDR3 nucleotide sequence: TGTGCCAGCAGTTTAGACGCTAGCACAGATACGCAGTATTTT.